This T cell receptor beta chain was documented in a study of cytomegalovirus exposure and HLA in healthy donors. Per the germline V gene, CDR1 is SGHNT and CDR2 is YYREEE (reference sequence). V was pared by 1 base and J by 5 bases, with 8 bases between. This CDR3 has 13 residues. The PCR had 60 Vbeta and 13 Jbeta primers. The table came from immunoSEQ multiplex PCR; TCRdb's copy has only in-frame clones and leaves some out. In all, the sample yields more than 45,000 clones. The chain recombines TRBV5-4 with TRBJ2-3, with D possibly TRBD1 on 6 matching bases. The TCR was taken from a woman in her forties in good health and CMV-seronegative. What was sequenced was PBMCs. The CDR3 sequence: CASSLNREDTQYF. The CDR3 DNA reads as TGTGCCAGCAGCTTGAACAGGGAAGATACGCAGTATTTT.